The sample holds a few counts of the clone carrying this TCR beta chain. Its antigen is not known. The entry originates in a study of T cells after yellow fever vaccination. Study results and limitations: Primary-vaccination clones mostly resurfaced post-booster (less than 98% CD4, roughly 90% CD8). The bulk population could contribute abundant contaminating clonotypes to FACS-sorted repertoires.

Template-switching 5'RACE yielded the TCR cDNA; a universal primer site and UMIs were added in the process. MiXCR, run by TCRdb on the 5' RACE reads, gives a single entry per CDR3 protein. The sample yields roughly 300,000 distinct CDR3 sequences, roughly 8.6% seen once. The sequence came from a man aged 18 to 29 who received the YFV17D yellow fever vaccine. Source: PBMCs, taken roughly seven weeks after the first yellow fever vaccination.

DNA of the CDR3: TGTGCCACCAGCACCAGGGTCGATCAGCCCCAGCATTTT. The encoded protein is CATSTRVDQPQHF. The chain recombines TRBV15 with TRBJ1-5, with D perhaps TRBD1 (5 bases). Germline CDR1 is LNHNV and CDR2 is YYDKDF (reference sequence). Trimming took off 4 bases at V and 5 bases at J, with 9 bases between the two ends. The CDR3 is 13 amino acids.